This T cell receptor beta chain was observed in a study of shared clonotypes between healthy human individuals. As defined, naive CD8 cells were CD45RO-negative and positively selected for CCR7, with terminally differentiated effector memory CD45RA+ cells excluded. General study points: Approximately 4.6% of naive CD4 clonotypes were common to a handful of donors. Generally, naive subsets came out with larger estimated richness than memory subsets.

Germline lookup yields CDR1 SGHDT and CDR2 YYEEEE. The CDR3 covers 12 residues. The V gene lost 1 base and the J gene lost 9 bases, with 8 bases spanning the gap. In the original processing: Filtering was not the same, since immunoSEQ gave junction-only sequences without quality scores. TCRdb's table, derived via immunoSEQ multiplex PCR, lists solely in-frame clones and lacks some. V and J calls and clone size are given by that table; D and trimming were obtained from the DNA. The sample consists of hundreds of thousands of clones, about 95% of them appearing once. On this clone itself: Antigen specificity is unknown.

The V and J genes are TRBV5-6 and TRBJ2-1; D remains unclear. This TCR derives from a woman aged 25 to 39 in good health. The specimen sequenced was naive CD8+ T cells sorted from blood. Here the CDR3 reads CASSLTLGEQFF. The DNA for the CDR3 is TGTGCCAGCAGCTTGACTCTCGGTGAGCAGTTCTTC.